These 26 T cell receptor beta chains share one sample of origin, sequenced in a study of CD8 T cells in Susac syndrome (dated by TCRdb to between 2019 and 2020). Receptor libraries were prepared by the immunoSEQ multiplex PCR assay. RNA was extracted using the RNeasy kit, and roughly 0.5 to 1 microgram was reverse transcribed with random hexamers. TCRdb trimmed the raw reads at Q25, called clones with MiXCR and kept productive beta chains. Each CDR3 protein appears once, grouped with its most common genes and DNA. Here the sample has about 300,000 distinct CDR3 sequences; around 91% occur a single time. Together, the top ten hold around 0.18% of the sample. Material: CD8+ T cells from PBMCs. Every receptor here comes from a human donor with multiple sclerosis.

The rearrangement uses TRBV20-1 and TRBJ2-3; the match to TRBD2 covers 8 bases. The V gene's germline CDR1 is DFQATT and CDR2 SNEGSKA (reference sequence). V was clipped by 6 bases and J by 1 base; unmatched bases: 9. CDR3 length: 15 residues. CDR3 in DNA: TGCAGTGCATTCGAAGCGGGGGATCGCACAGATACGCAGTATTTT. This sequence encodes CSAFEAGDRTDTQYF.

This clonotype was counted between two and nine times. The chain combines TRBV27 with TRBJ2-2; D unresolved. In germline, CDR1 is MNHEY, CDR2 SMNVEV (reference sequence). V was cut by 5 bases and J by 5 bases, with 9 bases left in between. The CDR3 runs to 13 residues. The CDR3 DNA sequence: TGTGCCAGCAGTCCTTATGGGACCGGGGAGCTGTTTTTT. This translates into CASSPYGTGELFF.

This clonotype appeared once. The rearrangement uses TRBV18 and TRBJ2-7, with 7 nucleotides matching TRBD1. Germline loops: CDR1 KGHSH, CDR2 LQKENI. V shed 8 bases and J 6 bases; nucleotides not matched to a gene: 7. This CDR3 spans 12 amino acids. CDR3 amino acids: CASATGTLEQYF. CDR3 nucleotides: TGTGCCAGCGCGACAGGGACCCTCGAGCAGTACTTC.

The chain is built from TRBV7-9 and TRBJ1-5; D gene ambiguous. The germline V gene has CDR1 SEHNR and CDR2 FQNEAQ (reference sequence). V lost 5 bases, J lost 9 bases, and 11 bases lay in between. The CDR3 is 12 residues long. The CDR3 sequence: CASSIIPGPQHF. The DNA of the CDR3 is TGTGCCAGCAGCATTATTCCGGGGCCCCAGCATTTT.

The chain is built from TRBV7-8 and TRBJ2-3; no firm D call. Looked up from germline, CDR1 is SGHVS and CDR2 is FQNEAQ. Deletions cut 4 bases from V and 2 bases from J, with 7 bases between. The CDR3 consists of 13 residues. The CDR3 DNA reads as TGTGCCAGCAGCTCCCCAACCACAGATACGCAGTATTTT. Its protein is CASSSPTTDTQYF.

This clonotype was counted once. The V gene is TRBV19, the J gene TRBJ2-1, with TRBD2 matching 8 bases. The length of the CDR3 is 14 residues. The J segment lost 6 bases and the V segment lost 9 bases, leaving 10 bases of the junction unmatched. CDR1 and CDR2 from the germline V gene are LNHDA and SQIVND (reference sequence). The CDR3 bases are TGTGCCAGCAGAACCGGGACTAGTATCAATGAGCAGTTCTTC. Encoded protein: CASRTGTSINEQFF.

Remarks on this clonotype: A read error may produce the germline difference seen at one junction end. The V call is TRBV4-1, the J call TRBJ2-1; no clear D gene. Per germline, CDR1 MGHRA and CDR2 YSYEKL. This CDR3 region has 11 residues. DNA of the CDR3: TGCGCCAGCAACCAAAGCAATGAGCAGTTCTTC. Amino acid sequence: CASNQSNEQFF.

About this clonotype: The junction shows a germline mismatch at one end, possibly a read error. The V and J genes are TRBV7-9 and TRBJ2-2; 8 nucleotides line up with TRBD1. The CDR3 is 14 amino acids. Germline lookup yields CDR1 SEHNR and CDR2 FQNEAQ (reference sequence). The CDR3 protein is CASRPDRDTGDLFF. CDR3 DNA sequence: TGTGCCAGCAGACCGGACAGGGATACCGGGGACCTGTTTTTT.

The rearrangement links TRBV9 to TRBJ2-3; TRBD2 matches at 8 bases. This CDR3 has 15 residues. J gave up 1 base and V 0 bases, and 1 base lay outside the gene matches. Germline-derived CDR1 and CDR2 are SGDLS and YYNGEE. CDR3 amino acids: CASSVELAGTDTQYF. In DNA form, the CDR3 reads TGTGCCAGCAGCGTAGAACTAGCGGGCACAGATACGCAGTATTTT. Supplemented by reference TRBV9 and TRBJ2-3, the full variable domain reads DSGVTQTPKHLITATGQRVTLRCSPRSGDLSVYWYQQSLDQGLQFLIQYYNGEERAKGNILERFSAQQFPDLHSELNLSSLELGDSALYFCASSVELAGTDTQYFGPGTRLTVL.

As for this clonotype: In this CDR3 the conserved last residue, phenylalanine or tryptophan, is missing, so a read error is likely. The gene calls are TRBV13 and TRBJ1-6, with TRBD1 matching 8 bases. After removal of 1 base from V and 7 bases from J, the junction contained 12 bases not matched to a gene. CDR1 and CDR2 from the germline V gene are PRHDT and FYEKMQ (reference sequence). The CDR3 covers 18 residues. CDR3 loop: CASSLVREITGGNSPLHL. CDR3 bases: TGTGCCAGCAGCTTAGTAAGAGAGATTACAGGGGGAAATTCACCCCTCCACCTT.

The gene calls are TRBV27 and TRBJ2-7; D tentatively reads TRBD1 or TRBD2 (6 bases each). Trimming took 5 bases from V and 2 from J, leaving 16 bases between them. Germline lookup yields CDR1 MNHEY and CDR2 SMNVEV (reference sequence). The CDR3 is made up of 15 amino acids. CDR3 protein: CASSLRGAGTYEQYF. CDR3 nucleotides: TGTGCCAGCAGTCTAAGGGGGGCAGGTACCTACGAGCAGTACTTC.

The CDR3 here is CASSQARTGVSSYEQYF. The CDR3 DNA reads as TGTGCCAGCAGCCAAGCTCGGACAGGGGTGAGCTCCTACGAGCAGTACTTC. The chain employs TRBV5-6 and TRBJ2-7, with 9 bases that match TRBD1. Germline CDR1 is SGHDT and CDR2 is YYEEEE. The V segment lost 4 bases and the J segment 0 bases; nucleotides outside the gene matches: 11. The CDR3 extends over 17 amino acids.

The chain carries TRBV13 and TRBJ2-1, with D maybe TRBD2 (5 bases). Per germline, CDR1 PRHDT and CDR2 FYEKMQ (reference sequence). The V gene lost 5 bases and the J gene lost 9 bases, with 14 bases spanning the gap. This CDR3 has 13 residues. The CDR3 loop reads CASSQGPGSEQFF. As DNA, the CDR3 is TGTGCCAGCAGCCAAGGGCCGGGGAGTGAGCAGTTCTTC.

V and J are TRBV4-3 and TRBJ2-6; 9 bases agree with TRBD1. Germline loops: CDR1 LGHNA, CDR2 YSLEER. CDR3 size: 18 residues. After removal of 3 bases from V and 4 bases from J, the junction contained 10 bases not matched to a gene. Here the CDR3 reads CASSQSGQGTLGANVLTF. The CDR3 nucleotides read TGCGCCAGCAGCCAGAGCGGACAGGGGACTCTGGGGGCCAACGTCCTGACTTTC.

This clonotype was recorded once. The CDR3 protein is CASSQEWGLGQETQYF. The CDR3 nucleotides read TGCGCCAGCAGCCAAGAGTGGGGACTAGGCCAAGAGACCCAGTACTTC. The rearrangement links TRBV4-3 to TRBJ2-5; 8 bases agree with TRBD2. This CDR3 comprises 16 residues. Trimming at V came to 0 bases and at J to 1 base, leaving 4 bases not matched to a gene. In germline, CDR1 is LGHNA, CDR2 YSLEER.

The J gene is TRBJ2-1, the V gene TRBV4-1; TRBD2 aligns across 13 bases. The ends lost 4 bases at V and 5 bases at J; junction bases unmatched: 8. The CDR3 is 17 residues long. Germline loops: CDR1 MGHRA, CDR2 YSYEKL. The CDR3 sequence: CASSRGTSGIGHNEQFF. CDR3 bases: TGCGCCAGCAGCCGCGGGACTAGCGGGATCGGGCACAATGAGCAGTTCTTC.

The V and J genes are TRBV28 and TRBJ2-7; D perhaps matches TRBD2 (5 bases). CDR1 is MDHEN, CDR2 SYDVKM, per germline. The CDR3 is 14 residues long. V was shortened by 1 base and J by 3 bases, with 10 bases between the two germline ends. The CDR3 loop reads CASSLSRAGYEQYF. DNA of the CDR3: TGTGCCAGCAGTTTATCCCGGGCGGGCTACGAGCAGTACTTC.

A single count supports this clonotype. One end of the junction is discordant with germline, which a read error may explain. The rearrangement uses TRBV12-3 or TRBV12-4 and TRBJ2-4, with TRBD1 matching over 8 bases. The CDR3 contains 13 residues. Here the CDR3 reads CASSSAGTGREAF. The CDR3 bases are TGTGCCAGCAGTTCAGCCGGGACAGGCCGAGAAGCGTTC.

This clonotype was seen once. The rearrangement uses TRBV4-3 and TRBJ2-2; D gene ambiguous. In germline, CDR1 is LGHNA, CDR2 YSLEER. Between the trimmed V and J ends, which lost 1 base and 3 bases, there was a span of 21 bases. The CDR3 extends over 19 amino acids. CDR3 residues: CASSQAPRAVVGYTGELFF. CDR3 DNA sequence: TGCGCCAGCAGCCAAGCCCCACGGGCGGTAGTGGGATACACCGGGGAGCTGTTTTTT.

The chain is built from TRBV20-1 and TRBJ1-1, with unresolved D. V lost 0 bases, J lost 1 base, and 3 bases lay in between. This CDR3 has 12 amino acids. CDR1 is DFQATT and CDR2 is SNEGSKA in the germline V gene (reference sequence). The CDR3 spells CSAREANTEAFF. The CDR3 DNA sequence: TGCAGTGCTAGAGAGGCGAACACTGAAGCTTTCTTT.

J is TRBJ1-2 and V is TRBV27; D not certain. Germline V gives CDR1 MNHEY, CDR2 SMNVEV (reference sequence). The CDR3 runs 13 residues. The V end was cut by 9 bases, the J end by 4 bases, with 15 bases between. The CDR3 bases are TGTGCCAGTGCGGCCTCCTACGCCTATGGCTACACCTTC. This gives the protein CASAASYAYGYTF.

This chain joins TRBV4-2 and TRBJ2-1; D not certain. The CDR3 loop spans 14 amino acids. Deletions cut 0 bases from V and 5 bases from J, with 8 bases between. Per germline, CDR1 LGHNA and CDR2 YNFKEQ. The CDR3, as DNA: TGTGCCAGCAGCCAAGAAAGAGGACACAATGAGCAGTTCTTC. This codes for CASSQERGHNEQFF.

As DNA, the CDR3 is TGTGCCAGCAGTGACTCGAGTGGTACTGCCGGGGATACGCAGTATTTT. Translated, it gives CASSDSSGTAGDTQYF. The chain joins TRBV6-4 to TRBJ2-3; no clear D. From germline, CDR1 is MRHNA and CDR2 SNTAGT. The CDR3 extends over 16 amino acids. The V end lost 0 bases, the J end lost 6 bases, and 16 bases lay between the germline ends.

The chain has TRBV27 and TRBJ2-1; TRBD2 matches 12 bases. The V gene end was trimmed by 3 bases and the J gene end by 8 bases; junction bases not matched to a gene: 11. The CDR3 loop spans 17 amino acids. Germline V gene data show CDR1 as MNHEY and CDR2 as SMNVEV (reference sequence). CDR3 loop: CASSFSRLAGAGHEQFF. In nucleotides, the CDR3 is TGTGCCAGCAGTTTCTCCCGACTAGCGGGAGCGGGCCATGAGCAGTTCTTC.

This chain connects TRBV7-6 to TRBJ1-6; D is unresolved. V dropped 5 bases and J dropped 8 bases, with 25 bases sitting between them. CDR3 size: 18 residues. In germline, CDR1 is SGHVS, CDR2 FNYEAQ. The CDR3 nucleotides are TGTGCCAGCAGCCTCTCCGGGCCCCGGGGAGTAGGGTATTCACCCCTCCACTTT. Its translation is CASSLSGPRGVGYSPLHF. Combining the CDR3 with reference TRBV7-6 and TRBJ1-6 gives the whole variable domain GAGVSQSPRYKVTKRGQDVALRCDPISGHVSLYWYRQALGQGPEFLTYFNYEAQQDKSGLPNDRFSAERPEGSISTLTIQRTEQRDSAMYRCASSLSGPRGVGYSPLHFGNGTRLTVT.

This clonotype was seen only once. The chain employs TRBV4-3 and TRBJ2-1; 9 bases match TRBD2. Germline CDR1 is LGHNA and CDR2 is YSLEER. V lost 0 bases to trimming and J lost 5 bases; unmatched junction nucleotides: 8. The CDR3 extends over 17 amino acids. DNA for the CDR3: TGCGCCAGCAGCCAAGAGGGTGGGGCTAGCGGGAACAATGAGCAGTTCTTC. Protein sequence: CASSQEGGASGNNEQFF.